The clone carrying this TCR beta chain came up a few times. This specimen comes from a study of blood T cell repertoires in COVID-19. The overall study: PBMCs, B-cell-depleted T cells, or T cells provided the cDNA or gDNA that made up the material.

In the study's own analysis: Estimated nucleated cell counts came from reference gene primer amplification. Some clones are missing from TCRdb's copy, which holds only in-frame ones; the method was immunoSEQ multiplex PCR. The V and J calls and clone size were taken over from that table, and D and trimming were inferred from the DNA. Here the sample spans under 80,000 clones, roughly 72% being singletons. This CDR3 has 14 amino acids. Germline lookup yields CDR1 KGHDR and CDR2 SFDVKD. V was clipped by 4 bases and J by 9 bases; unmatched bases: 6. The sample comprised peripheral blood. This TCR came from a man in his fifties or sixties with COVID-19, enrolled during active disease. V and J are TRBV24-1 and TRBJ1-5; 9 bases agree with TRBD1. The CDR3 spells CATSEGTGLRPQHF. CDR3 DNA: TGTGCCACCAGTGAAGGGACAGGGCTAAGGCCCCAGCATTTT.